This T cell receptor beta chain was sequenced in a study of T cells after posttransplantation cyclophosphamide. The germline V gene encodes CDR1 KGHSH and CDR2 LQKENI. After removal of 1 base from V and 3 bases from J, the junction contained 3 bases not matched to a gene. The CDR3 totals 16 residues. TCRdb's table, derived via immunoSEQ multiplex PCR, lists solely in-frame clones and lacks some. This sample comprises about 25,000 clones, none seen once only. Findings and limits, study-wide: Donor CD8+ memory clones often dominated recipient blood repertoires at later times. Recipient CMV seropositivity and CMV reactivation strongly tracked TRB clonality. Skin or GI-infiltrating T cells shared few TRB sequences with blood.

This clone has ten or more counts. No antigen is known for it. Peripheral blood was collected from the related graft donor on the marrow donation day. Sequencing was done on a sample of PBMCs. The receptor comes from a man aged 50-59 years in good health, CMV-negative, and a related stem cell transplant donor. The chain carries TRBV18 and TRBJ2-7; 13 bases map to TRBD2. The CDR3 sequence: CASSPQGTSGDYEQYF. The CDR3, as DNA: TGTGCCAGCTCACCACAAGGGACTAGCGGGGACTACGAGCAGTACTTC.